Presented here are 25 T cell receptor beta chains from one specimen sequenced in a study of shared clonotypes between healthy human individuals. CD8 cells classed as naive were CD45RO-negative and positively selected for CCR7, excluding terminally differentiated effector memory CD45RA+ cells. The assay was immunoSEQ multiplex PCR, and TCRdb's table has in-frame clones only and misses some. The table has approximately 600,000 clones, about 95% seen once. Sequences were obtained from naive CD8+ T cells sorted from blood. The receptor set was obtained from a woman aged 25 to 39 in good health.

V is TRBV27 and J is TRBJ2-3; TRBD2 matches 7 bases. Trimming at V came to 2 bases and at J to 6 bases, leaving 8 bases not matched to a gene. In germline, CDR1 is MNHEY, CDR2 SMNVEV (reference sequence). CDR3 length equals 15 residues. CDR3 residues: CASSLERGGDDTQYF. DNA for the CDR3: TGTGCCAGCAGTTTAGAGCGGGGAGGGGACGATACGCAGTATTTT.

The chain carries TRBV7-2 and TRBJ2-1; 8 nucleotides agree with TRBD2. Trimming at V came to 5 bases and at J to 0 bases, leaving 15 bases not matched to a gene. The germline V gene has CDR1 SGHTA and CDR2 FQGNSA. The CDR3 consists of 19 residues. This CDR3 reads CASSRRLAGPSSSYNEQFF. The CDR3 bases are TGTGCCAGCAGCCGGCGGTTAGCGGGGCCATCTAGCTCCTACAATGAGCAGTTCTTC.

The chain's CDR3 is CASSFPGPYNSPLHF. CDR3 coding DNA: TGTGCCAGCAGCTTTCCAGGTCCCTATAATTCACCCCTCCACTTT. The rearrangement joins TRBV5-8 to TRBJ1-6; D remains unclear. The germline V gene has CDR1 SGHTS and CDR2 YDEGEE. CDR3 length: 15 residues. Between the trimmed V and J ends, which lost 2 bases and 2 bases, there was a span of 8 bases.

This chain links TRBV30 with TRBJ1-1, with D unclear. The V and J ends lost 4 bases and 4 bases respectively, with 13 bases between them. Germline V CDR1 and CDR2: GTSNPN, SVGIG (reference sequence). The CDR3 runs 13 residues. CDR3 in amino acids: CAWTTGRSTEAFF. The CDR3, as DNA: TGTGCCTGGACCACCGGACGCAGCACTGAAGCTTTCTTT.

Remarks on this clone: This sample also contains other DNA sequences that code for the same CDR3. The chain has TRBV19 and TRBJ1-1, with D unclear. The V gene's germline CDR1 is LNHDA and CDR2 SQIVND (reference sequence). The CDR3 loop spans 13 amino acids. Between the trimmed V and J ends, which lost 3 bases and 2 bases, there was a span of 7 bases. The CDR3 sequence is CASSIWGNTEAFF. The CDR3 bases are TGTGCCAGTAGTATCTGGGGAAACACTGAAGCTTTCTTT.

The chain couples TRBV11-2 to TRBJ2-7; a possible D gene is TRBD2 (5 bases). Germline V CDR1 and CDR2: SGHAT, FQNNGV. Trimming took off 8 bases at V and 1 base at J, with 12 bases between the two ends. The CDR3 sequence is 13 residues long. CDR3: CASSTSGSYEQYF. As DNA, the CDR3 is TGTGCCAGCTCGACGAGCGGATCCTACGAGCAGTACTTC.

The genes are TRBV9 and TRBJ2-5; D gene ambiguous. The V end was cut by 3 bases, the J end by 4 bases, with 4 bases between. The CDR3 is made up of 11 amino acids. The germline gives CDR1 SGDLS, CDR2 YYNGEE. CDR3 amino acids: CASSESETQYF. DNA for the CDR3: TGTGCCAGCAGCGAATCAGAGACCCAGTACTTC. Full variable domain (missing parts from reference TRBV9 and TRBJ2-5): DSGVTQTPKHLITATGQRVTLRCSPRSGDLSVYWYQQSLDQGLQFLIQYYNGEERAKGNILERFSAQQFPDLHSELNLSSLELGDSALYFCASSESETQYFGPGTRLLVL.

V and J are TRBV4-1 and TRBJ2-7, with TRBD1 matching over 8 bases. CDR3 length equals 15 residues. J gave up 6 bases and V 0 bases, and 7 bases lay outside the gene matches. Germline loops: CDR1 MGHRA, CDR2 YSYEKL. The CDR3 DNA follows: TGCGCCAGCAGCCAAGATAAGCGGACAGGGTCCGAGCAGTACTTC. This encodes CASSQDKRTGSEQYF.

The chain joins TRBV10-3 to TRBJ2-7, with TRBD1 matching 8 bases. J was trimmed by 3 bases and V by 3 bases; bases with no gene match: 13. CDR3 length equals 17 residues. Looked up from germline, CDR1 is ENHRY and CDR2 is SYGVKD. The CDR3 DNA sequence: TGTGCCATCAGTGACGGGACAGGAATCCCCCCAGGCTACGAGCAGTACTTC. This codes for CAISDGTGIPPGYEQYF.

The chain carries TRBV6-4 and TRBJ2-7, with D unclear. V was trimmed by 7 bases and J by 7 bases, leaving 8 bases between them. The CDR3 has 10 residues. CDR1 and CDR2 (germline): MRHNA, SNTAGT. CDR3 residues: CASTFPEQYF. The CDR3 DNA follows: TGTGCCAGCACCTTTCCGGAGCAGTACTTC.

The chain links TRBV27 to TRBJ2-1; perhaps D is TRBD1 or TRBD2 (5 bases each). V lost 3 bases to trimming and J lost 0 bases, with 9 bases between them. Germline-derived CDR1 and CDR2 are MNHEY and SMNVEV (reference sequence). The CDR3 has 15 amino acids. CDR3 in amino acids: CASSFGGASYNEQFF. DNA of the CDR3: TGTGCCAGCAGTTTTGGGGGAGCCTCCTACAATGAGCAGTTCTTC.

CDR3 bases: TGCGCCAGCAGCCAAGACACAGGGGGGTATTATGGCTACACCTTC. This encodes CASSQDTGGYYGYTF. The chain combines TRBV4-1 with TRBJ1-2, with 8 bases matching TRBD1. Germline V gene sequence: CDR1 MGHRA, CDR2 YSYEKL. Unmatched junction bases numbered 5, after V lost 0 bases and J lost 5 bases. This CDR3 region has 15 residues.

The chain links TRBV4-1 to TRBJ2-7; the D gene could be TRBD1 or TRBD2 (5 bases each). Germline CDR1 MGHRA, CDR2 YSYEKL. The length of the CDR3 is 16 residues. Deletions cut 4 bases from V and 5 bases from J, with 21 bases between. As DNA, the CDR3 is TGCGCCAGCAGCCTTGGGACCCGGGGTAGCAGCCACGAGCAGTACTTC. It yields the protein CASSLGTRGSSHEQYF.

The chain combines TRBV7-9 with TRBJ1-2; D not certain. Deletions cut 3 bases from V and 2 bases from J, with 10 bases between. The CDR3 contains 14 residues. The germline V gene encodes CDR1 SEHNR and CDR2 FQNEAQ (reference sequence). CDR3 in amino acids: CASSLEMSNYGYTF. The CDR3 DNA follows: TGTGCCAGCAGCTTGGAAATGTCAAACTATGGCTACACCTTC. Complete variable domain (other parts from reference TRBV7-9 and TRBJ1-2): DTGVSQNPRHKITKRGQNVTFRCDPISEHNRLYWYRQTLGQGPEFLTYFQNEAQLEKSRLLSDRFSAERPKGSFSTLEIQRTEQGDSAMYLCASSLEMSNYGYTFGSGTRLTVV.

The chain is built from TRBV10-2 and TRBJ2-1, with 14 positions matching TRBD2. CDR3 size: 16 residues. The V gene end was trimmed by 2 bases and the J gene end by 8 bases; junction bases not matched to a gene: 5. CDR1 is WSHSY, CDR2 SAAADI, per germline. CDR3 bases: TGCGCCAGCAGTGAGGGGGGACTAGCGGGAGTATATGAGCAGTTCTTC. It translates to CASSEGGLAGVYEQFF.

The chain carries TRBV2 and TRBJ2-5, with D unresolved. The germline V gene has CDR1 SNHLY and CDR2 FYNNEI. The V end was cut by 4 bases, the J end by 8 bases, with 11 bases between. This CDR3 is built from 12 residues. CDR3 in DNA: TGTGCCAGCAGTGCCCCCACGAGCACCCAGTACTTC. Amino acids: CASSAPTSTQYF. Based on the CDR3 plus reference TRBV2 and TRBJ2-5, the full variable domain is EPEVTQTPSHQVTQMGQEVILRCVPISNHLYFYWYRQILGQKVEFLVSFYNNEISEKSEIFDDQFSVERPDGSNFTLKIRSTKLEDSAMYFCASSAPTSTQYFGPGTRLLVL.

Worth noting for this clone: Sequence at one end of the junction differs from germline and may be a read error. The chain recombines TRBV5-4 with TRBJ2-1; D is unclear. This CDR3 spans 11 amino acids. In germline, CDR1 is SGHNT, CDR2 YYREEE (reference sequence). Here the CDR3 reads CASSLDSLRVF. DNA for the CDR3: TGTGCCAGCAGCTTGGACTCCCTTCGGGTCTTC.

This clone has just one count. The chain links TRBV18 to TRBJ1-2, with D hard to call. Germline V gene sequence: CDR1 KGHSH, CDR2 LQKENI. The CDR3 consists of 13 residues. The V end lost 6 bases, the J end lost 4 bases, and 12 bases lay between the germline ends. CDR3 sequence reads: CASSLPVGYGYTF. CDR3 DNA: TGTGCCAGCTCCCTACCAGTAGGCTATGGCTACACCTTC.

The genes are TRBV29-1 and TRBJ2-7, with TRBD1 identical over 9 bases. Germline values: CDR1 SQVTM, CDR2 ANQGSEA. The CDR3 totals 14 residues. Trimming took 3 bases from V and 5 from J; bases not matched to a gene: 8. The CDR3 loop reads CSVDPGQGFHEQYF. The DNA for the CDR3 is TGCAGCGTTGACCCGGGACAGGGTTTCCACGAGCAGTACTTC.

The chain carries TRBV13 and TRBJ1-1; D is uncertain. The V end lost 5 bases, the J end lost 4 bases, and 14 bases lay between the germline ends. This CDR3 contains 14 residues. Germline V gene data show CDR1 as PRHDT and CDR2 as FYEKMQ (reference sequence). DNA for the CDR3: TGTGCCAGCAGCCCCGGCCCGGATGGCACTGAAGCTTTCTTT. Amino acid sequence: CASSPGPDGTEAFF.

The chain links TRBV29-1 to TRBJ2-5; TRBD2 matches at 8 bases. Judging by the DNA end, TRBJ2-7 fits better; the J call may be wrong. CDR3 length equals 13 residues. Germline V gene lookup returns CDR1 SQVTM and CDR2 ANQGSEA. This CDR3 reads CSVLSGRAYEQYF. The CDR3 DNA is TGCAGCGTTCTAAGCGGGAGAGCGTACGAGCAGTACTTC.

The chain employs TRBV6-5 and TRBJ2-5, with D tentatively TRBD2 (6 bases). The DNA matches TRBJ2-7 better at its end, which makes the J call doubtful. This CDR3 has 13 amino acids. The germline gives CDR1 MNHEY, CDR2 SVGAGI. The CDR3 protein is CATIGTGGYEQYF. The CDR3 DNA reads as TGTGCCACCATCGGGACTGGGGGCTACGAGCAGTACTTC.

The chain employs TRBV5-5 and TRBJ2-5, with D perhaps matching TRBD2 (6 bases). CDR1 is SGHKS, CDR2 YYEKEE, per germline (reference sequence). The ends were cut back, 4 bases at V and 2 bases at J, with 15 bases in the middle. This CDR3 spans 15 amino acids. The CDR3: CASSRETRNQETQYF. CDR3 nucleotide sequence: TGTGCCAGCAGCCGGGAGACTAGAAATCAAGAGACCCAGTACTTC.

This clone showed up just a few times. This chain joins TRBV28 and TRBJ2-7, with D perhaps being TRBD1 or TRBD2 (6 bases each). The CDR3 is 13 amino acids. Germline V gene data show CDR1 as MDHEN and CDR2 as SYDVKM. With 2 bases removed from V and 3 bases from J, the gap between germline ends came to 8 bases. The CDR3 loop reads CASSLGGGYEQYF. The CDR3 DNA sequence: TGTGCCAGCAGTTTAGGAGGGGGCTACGAGCAGTACTTC.

The chain couples TRBV28 to TRBJ2-7; 11 bases line up with TRBD2. J was trimmed by 1 base and V by 3 bases; bases with no gene match: 8. Germline CDR1 MDHEN, CDR2 SYDVKM. The CDR3 totals 17 residues. CDR3 loop: CASSFGLAGRKSYEQYF. The CDR3 nucleotides read TGTGCCAGCAGTTTTGGACTAGCGGGCCGGAAATCCTACGAGCAGTACTTC.